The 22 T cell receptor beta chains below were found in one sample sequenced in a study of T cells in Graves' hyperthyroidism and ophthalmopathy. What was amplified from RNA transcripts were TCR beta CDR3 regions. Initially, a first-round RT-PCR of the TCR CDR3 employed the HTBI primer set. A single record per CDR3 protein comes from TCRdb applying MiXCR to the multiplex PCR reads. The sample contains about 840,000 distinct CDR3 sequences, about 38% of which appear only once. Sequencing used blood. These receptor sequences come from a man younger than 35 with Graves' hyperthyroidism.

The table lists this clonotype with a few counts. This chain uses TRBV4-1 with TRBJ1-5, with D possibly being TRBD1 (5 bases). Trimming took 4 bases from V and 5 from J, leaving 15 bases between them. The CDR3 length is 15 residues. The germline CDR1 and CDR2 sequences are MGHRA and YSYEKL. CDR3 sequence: CASSPMGTGDQPQHF. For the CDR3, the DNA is TGCGCCAGCAGCCCCATGGGGACCGGAGATCAGCCCCAGCATTTT.

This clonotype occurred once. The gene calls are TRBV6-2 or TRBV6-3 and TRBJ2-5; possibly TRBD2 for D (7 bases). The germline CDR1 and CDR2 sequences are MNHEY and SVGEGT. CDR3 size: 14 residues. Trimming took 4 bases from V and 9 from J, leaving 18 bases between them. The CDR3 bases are TGTGCCAGCAGTTTAAAGGGGGGGGATCAGCCCCAGTACTTC. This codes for CASSLKGGDQPQYF.

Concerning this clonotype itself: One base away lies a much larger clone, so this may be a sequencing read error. CDR3: CSVSSKTSPTGELFF. The CDR3 region has the DNA TGCAGCGTGTCATCGAAAACTTCCCCCACCGGGGAGCTGTTTTTT. This rearrangement joins TRBV29-1 to TRBJ2-2; D unclear. This CDR3 contains 15 residues. Germline V gene sequence: CDR1 SQVTM, CDR2 ANQGSEA. The V end lost 6 bases, the J end lost 4 bases, and 18 bases lay between the germline ends.

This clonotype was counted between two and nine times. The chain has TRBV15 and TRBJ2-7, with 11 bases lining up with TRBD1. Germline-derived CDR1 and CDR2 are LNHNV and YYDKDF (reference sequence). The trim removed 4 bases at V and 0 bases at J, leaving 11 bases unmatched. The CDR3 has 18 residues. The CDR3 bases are TGTGCCACCAGCAAAAGGTGGACAGGGGGCGACGACTCCTACGAGCAGTACTTC. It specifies CATSKRWTGGDDSYEQYF.

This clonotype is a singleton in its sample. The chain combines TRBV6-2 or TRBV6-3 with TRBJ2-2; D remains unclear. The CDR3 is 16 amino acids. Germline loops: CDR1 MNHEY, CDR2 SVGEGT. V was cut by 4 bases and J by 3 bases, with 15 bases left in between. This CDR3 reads CASSFGSTTDTGELFF. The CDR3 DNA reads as TGTGCCAGCAGTTTTGGGTCCACGACCGACACCGGGGAGCTGTTTTTT.

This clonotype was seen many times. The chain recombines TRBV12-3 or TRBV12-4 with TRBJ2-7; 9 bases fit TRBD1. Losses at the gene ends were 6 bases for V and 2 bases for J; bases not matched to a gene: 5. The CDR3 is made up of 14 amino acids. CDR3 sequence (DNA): TGTGCCAGCAGACCCGGGACAGGGCCCTACGAGCAGTACTTC. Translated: CASRPGTGPYEQYF.

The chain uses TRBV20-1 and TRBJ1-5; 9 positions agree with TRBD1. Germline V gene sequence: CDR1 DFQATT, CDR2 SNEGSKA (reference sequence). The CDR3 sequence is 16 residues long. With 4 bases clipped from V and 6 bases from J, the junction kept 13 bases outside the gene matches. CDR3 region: CSAKPGGDRDVQPQHF. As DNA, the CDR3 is TGCAGTGCTAAACCCGGAGGGGACAGGGACGTTCAGCCCCAGCATTTT.

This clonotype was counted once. In DNA form, the CDR3 reads TGTGCCAGCACCGGACTAGCGGACAACACCGGGGAGCTGTTTTTT. Protein product: CASTGLADNTGELFF. The gene calls are TRBV2 and TRBJ2-2, with 10 bases identical to TRBD2. Trimming at V came to 7 bases and at J to 2 bases, leaving 4 bases not matched to a gene. CDR3 length: 15 amino acids. Germline assignment: CDR1 SNHLY and CDR2 FYNNEI.

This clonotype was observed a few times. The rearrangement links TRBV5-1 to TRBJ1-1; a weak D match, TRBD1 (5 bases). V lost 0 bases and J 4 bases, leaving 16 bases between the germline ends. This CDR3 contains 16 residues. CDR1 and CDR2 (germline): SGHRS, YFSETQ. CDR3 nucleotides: TGCGCCAGCAGCTTGGCACCAGGCGGGGGAGGCACTGAAGCTTTCTTT. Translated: CASSLAPGGGGTEAFF. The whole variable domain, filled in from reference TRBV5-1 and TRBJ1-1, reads KAGVTQTPRYLIKTRGQQVTLSCSPISGHRSVSWYQQTPGQGLQFLFEYFSETQRNKGNFPGRFSGRQFSNSRSEMNVSTLELGDSALYLCASSLAPGGGGTEAFFGQGTRLTVV.

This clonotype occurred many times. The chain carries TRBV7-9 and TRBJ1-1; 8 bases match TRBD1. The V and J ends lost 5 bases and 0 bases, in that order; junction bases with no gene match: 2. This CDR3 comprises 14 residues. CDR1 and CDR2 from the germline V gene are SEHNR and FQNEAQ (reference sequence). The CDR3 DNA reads TGTGCCAGCAGCATGGGACAGGTGAACACTGAAGCTTTCTTT. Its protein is CASSMGQVNTEAFF.

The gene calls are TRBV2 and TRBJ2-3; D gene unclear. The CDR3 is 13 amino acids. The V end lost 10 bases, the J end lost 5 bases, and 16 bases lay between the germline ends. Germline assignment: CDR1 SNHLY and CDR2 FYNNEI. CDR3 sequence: CAILHLVGDTQYF. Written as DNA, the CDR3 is TGTGCCATCTTGCACCTGGTAGGAGATACGCAGTATTTT.

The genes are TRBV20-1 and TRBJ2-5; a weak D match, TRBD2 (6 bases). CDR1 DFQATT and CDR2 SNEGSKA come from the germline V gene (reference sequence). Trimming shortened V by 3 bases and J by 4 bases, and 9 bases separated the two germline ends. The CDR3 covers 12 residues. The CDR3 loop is CSARGRGETQYF. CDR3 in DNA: TGCAGTGCTAGGGGGCGGGGAGAGACCCAGTACTTC.

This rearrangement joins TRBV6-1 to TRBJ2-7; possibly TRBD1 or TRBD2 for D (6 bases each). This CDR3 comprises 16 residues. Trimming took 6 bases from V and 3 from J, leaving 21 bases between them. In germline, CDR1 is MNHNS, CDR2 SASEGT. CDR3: CASSPSGGNHFYEQYF. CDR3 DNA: TGTGCCAGCAGCCCTTCCGGGGGCAACCACTTCTACGAGCAGTACTTC.

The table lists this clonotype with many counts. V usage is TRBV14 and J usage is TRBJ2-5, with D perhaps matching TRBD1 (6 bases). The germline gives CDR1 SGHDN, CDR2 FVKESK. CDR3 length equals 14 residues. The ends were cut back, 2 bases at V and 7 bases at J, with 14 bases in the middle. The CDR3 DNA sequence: TGTGCCAGCAGCCAATACGACAGGCCCAGGACCCAGTACTTC. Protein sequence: CASSQYDRPRTQYF.

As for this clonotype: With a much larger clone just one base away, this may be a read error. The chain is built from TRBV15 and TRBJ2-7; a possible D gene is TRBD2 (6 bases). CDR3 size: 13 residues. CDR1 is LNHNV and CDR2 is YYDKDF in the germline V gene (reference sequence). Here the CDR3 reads CATREGTSYEQHF. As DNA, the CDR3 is TGTGCCACCAGGGAGGGCACCTCCTACGAGCAGCACTTC.

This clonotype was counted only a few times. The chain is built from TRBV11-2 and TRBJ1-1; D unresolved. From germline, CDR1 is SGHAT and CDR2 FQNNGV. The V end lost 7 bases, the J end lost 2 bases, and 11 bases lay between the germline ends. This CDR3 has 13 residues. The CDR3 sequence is CASTPRRNTEAFF. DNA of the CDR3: TGTGCCAGCACTCCACGGCGAAACACTGAAGCTTTCTTT.

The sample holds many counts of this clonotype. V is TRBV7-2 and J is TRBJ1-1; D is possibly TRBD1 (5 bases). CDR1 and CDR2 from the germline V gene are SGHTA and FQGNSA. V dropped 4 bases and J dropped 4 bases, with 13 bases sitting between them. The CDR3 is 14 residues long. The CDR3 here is CASSSAPQGTEAFF. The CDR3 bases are TGTGCCAGCAGCTCCGCCCCTCAGGGCACTGAAGCTTTCTTT.

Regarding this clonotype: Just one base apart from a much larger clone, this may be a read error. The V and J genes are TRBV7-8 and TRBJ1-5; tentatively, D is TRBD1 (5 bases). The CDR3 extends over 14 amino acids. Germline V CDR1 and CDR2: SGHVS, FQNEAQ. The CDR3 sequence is CVSSSDSFDQPQHF. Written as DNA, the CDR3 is TGTGTCAGCAGCTCAGACAGTTTCGATCAGCCCCAGCATTTT. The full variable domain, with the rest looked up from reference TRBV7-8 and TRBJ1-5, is GAGVSQSPRYKVAKRGQDVALRCDPISGHVSLFWYQQALGQGPEFLTYFQNEAQLDKSGLPSDRFFAERPEGSVSTLKIQRTQQEDSAVYLCVSSSDSFDQPQHFGDGTRLSIL.

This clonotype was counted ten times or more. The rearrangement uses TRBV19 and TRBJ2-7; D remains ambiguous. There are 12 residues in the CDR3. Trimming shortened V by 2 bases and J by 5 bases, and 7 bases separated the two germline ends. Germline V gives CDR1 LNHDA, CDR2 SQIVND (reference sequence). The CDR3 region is CASSIRKDEQYF. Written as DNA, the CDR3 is TGTGCCAGTAGTATAAGAAAGGACGAGCAGTACTTC.

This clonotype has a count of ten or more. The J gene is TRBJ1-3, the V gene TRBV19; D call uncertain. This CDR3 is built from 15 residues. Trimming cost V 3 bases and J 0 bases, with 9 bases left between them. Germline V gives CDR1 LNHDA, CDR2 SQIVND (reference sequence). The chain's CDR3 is CASSMDRSSGNTIYF. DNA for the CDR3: TGTGCCAGTAGTATGGACCGTAGCTCTGGAAACACCATATATTTT.

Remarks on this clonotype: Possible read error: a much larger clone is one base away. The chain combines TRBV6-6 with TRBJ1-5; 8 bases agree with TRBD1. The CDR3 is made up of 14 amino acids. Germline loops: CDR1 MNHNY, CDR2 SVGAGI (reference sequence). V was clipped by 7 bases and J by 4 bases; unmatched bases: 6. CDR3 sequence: CASIVQGGNQPQHF. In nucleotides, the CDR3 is TGTGCCAGCATTGTACAGGGGGGGAATCAGCCCCAGCATTTT.

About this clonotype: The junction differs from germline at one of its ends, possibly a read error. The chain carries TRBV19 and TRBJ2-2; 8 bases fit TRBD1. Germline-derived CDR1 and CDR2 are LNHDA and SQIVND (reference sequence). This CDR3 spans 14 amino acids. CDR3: CASSRGLGTGELLF. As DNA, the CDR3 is TGTGCCAGCTCCAGGGGGCTTGGGACCGGGGAGCTGCTTTTT.